These T cell receptor beta chains were read from a single sample in a study of blood T cell repertoires in COVID-19. Sequencing was performed with immunoSEQ multiplex PCR; in TCRdb, only in-frame clones are kept and a portion is missing. The sample lists about 58,000 clones, 88% seen once, with 20% to 25% in the top ten. The sequenced sample consisted of peripheral blood. Receptors were obtained from a woman aged 45-59 years with active or convalescent COVID-19. Each CDR3 is given with its conserved first and last residue. D genes are given only for firm matches. The size of a clone is reported for some rows only, either as once, few or many, or as a class for expanded clones.

size,D,J,V,CDR3,DNA
NA,TRBD1,TRBJ2-1,TRBV24-1,CATSEGQGIYNEQFF,TGTGCCACCAGTGAAGGACAGGGAATATACAATGAGCAGTTCTTC
NA,NA,TRBJ1-4,TRBV5-8,CASSFKREVRGEKLFF,TGTGCCAGCAGCTTCAAGAGGGAGGTTCGGGGTGAAAAACTGTTTTTT
NA,TRBD2,TRBJ2-1,TRBV19,CASSTTPGLAGEQFF,TGTGCCAGTAGTACGACTCCGGGACTAGCGGGTGAGCAGTTCTTC
NA,NA,TRBJ2-6,TRBV6-5,CASSYYQAGANVLTF,TGTGCCAGCAGTTACTACCAAGCGGGGGCCAACGTCCTGACTTTC
NA,TRBD2,TRBJ2-7,TRBV30,CAWSTLAGVGEQYF,TGTGCCTGGTCAACCTTAGCGGGAGTGGGTGAGCAGTACTTC
NA,TRBD2,TRBJ2-1,TRBV9,CASSVNLREVGNEQFF,TGTGCCAGCAGCGTAAACTTGCGGGAGGTTGGGAATGAGCAGTTCTTC
NA,TRBD1,TRBJ2-7,TRBV28,CASSSALGQTSEFEQYF,TGTGCCAGCAGTAGCGCCCTGGGACAGACTTCCGAGTTCGAGCAGTACTTC
NA,NA,TRBJ2-3,TRBV9,CASSPAPVLSAGKTDTQYF,TGTGCCAGCAGCCCCGCCCCCGTCCTGTCGGCGGGGAAGACAGATACGCAGTATTTT
NA,TRBD1,TRBJ1-1,TRBV19,CASSVWTGVNTEAFF,TGTGCCAGTAGTGTGTGGACAGGGGTCAACACTGAAGCTTTCTTT
NA,NA,TRBJ2-6,TRBV7-9,CASSFPAGHSGANVLTF,TGTGCCAGCAGCTTTCCAGCGGGACATTCTGGGGCCAACGTCCTGACTTTC
NA,NA,TRBJ1-1,TRBV5-6,CASSVGGNTDAFF,TGTGCCAGCAGCGTGGGAGGTAACACTGATGCTTTCTTT
NA,TRBD2,TRBJ2-2,TRBV5-4,CASSSKTSGHTGELFF,TGTGCCAGCAGCTCGAAAACTAGCGGCCACACCGGGGAGCTGTTTTTT
NA,TRBD2,TRBJ2-7,TRBV2,CASREAGGPTYEQYF,TGTGCCAGCCGGGAAGCGGGAGGACCTACCTACGAGCAGTACTTC
NA,NA,TRBJ1-1,TRBV29-1,CSVGQSTEAFF,TGCAGCGTTGGGCAGTCCACTGAAGCTTTCTTT
NA,NA,TRBJ2-2,TRBV7-9,CASSLGLPNTGELFF,TGTGCCAGCAGCCTGGGACTTCCGAACACCGGGGAGCTGTTTTTT
NA,TRBD2,TRBJ2-1,TRBV2,CASNMDGRGSDIGNEQFF,TGTGCCAGCAATATGGATGGGAGGGGCTCGGATATAGGGAATGAGCAGTTCTTC
NA,TRBD2,TRBJ2-1,TRBV6-1,CASSDRIYLAGGDNEQFF,TGTGCCAGCAGTGACCGAATTTATTTAGCGGGAGGGGACAATGAGCAGTTCTTC
NA,NA,TRBJ2-1,TRBV5-4,CASSSKSDRANEQFF,TGTGCCAGCAGCTCCAAATCGGACAGAGCCAATGAGCAGTTCTTC
NA,TRBD1,TRBJ2-3,TRBV10-3,CAIRDRGNTDTQYF,TGTGCCATCAGAGACAGGGGGAACACAGATACGCAGTATTTT
NA,TRBD1,TRBJ2-6,TRBV5-1,CASSQGQGVSSGANVLTF,TGCGCCAGCAGCCAGGGACAGGGCGTCAGCTCTGGGGCCAACGTCCTGACTTTC
NA,TRBD2,TRBJ2-7,TRBV27,CASSEISGRAVIYEQYF,TGTGCCAGCAGTGAGATTAGCGGGAGGGCCGTAATTTACGAGCAGTACTTC
NA,TRBD2,TRBJ2-7,TRBV2,CASSGLAGGYEQYF,TGTGCCAGCAGCGGACTAGCGGGAGGTTACGAGCAGTACTTC
NA,TRBD2,TRBJ2-1,TRBV5-4,CASSLARLGLAENEQFF,TGTGCCAGCAGCTTGGCCCGGTTAGGACTAGCGGAGAATGAGCAGTTCTTC
once,TRBD1,TRBJ1-4,TRBV2,CASSLGTATEKLFF,TGTGCCAGCAGCCTTGGGACAGCAACTGAAAAACTGTTTTTT
NA,NA,TRBJ2-1,TRBV7-9,CASGDNEQFF,TGTGCCAGCGGAGACAATGAGCAGTTCTTC
NA,TRBD1,TRBJ1-1,TRBV10-1,CASSARLGTVEAFF,TGCGCCAGCAGTGCGCGGTTGGGGACAGTCGAAGCTTTCTTT
NA,TRBD2,TRBJ2-1,TRBV9,CASSVGSGRAFVTEQFF,TGTGCCAGCAGCGTAGGTAGCGGGAGGGCCTTTGTCACTGAGCAGTTCTTC
NA,TRBD1,TRBJ2-5,TRBV11-2,CASSSPQGDPRCYF,TGTGCCAGCAGCTCCCCTCAGGGGGACCCGCGGTGTTACTTC
once,TRBD2,TRBJ2-1,TRBV7-6,CASSHGLAGNNEQFF,TGTGCCAGCAGCCACGGTCTAGCGGGAAACAATGAGCAGTTCTTC
NA,NA,TRBJ1-2,TRBV30,CAWSVRAGNHYGYTF,TGTGCCTGGAGTGTACGGGCAGGGAATCACTATGGCTACACCTTC
NA,NA,TRBJ1-1,TRBV20-1,CSALGGATAFF,TGCAGTGCTCTTGGGGGGGCTACCGCTTTCTTT